This T cell receptor beta chain was captured by sequencing in a study of CD8 T cells in Susac syndrome. Random hexamers were used to reverse transcribe an amount of roughly 0.5 to 1 ug RNA. By means of immunoSEQ multiplex PCR, TCR beta CDR3 spanning 54 Vbeta and 13 Jbeta underwent amplification. TCRdb redid the calling of the immunoSEQ multiplex PCR reads with MiXCR, one entry per CDR3 protein. The table records approximately 110,000 distinct CDR3 sequences, approximately 93% of them present only once. TCR beta from blood CD8+ and CD4+ T cells was sequenced. The source material was CD8+ T cells from PBMCs. The source of this sequence is a human donor with multiple sclerosis.

This CDR3 reads CASSPRDTANTGELFF. CDR3 nucleotide sequence: TGCGCCAGCAGTCCCCGGGACACCGCGAACACCGGGGAGCTGTTTTTT. This chain links TRBV5-1 with TRBJ2-2, with TRBD1 as a possible D gene (6 bases). Germline lookup yields CDR1 SGHRS and CDR2 YFSETQ. Trimming stripped 5 bases from V and 0 bases from J, with 14 bases between. The CDR3 contains 16 residues.